This T cell receptor beta chain was recorded in a study of CD8+CD57+ T cells in acquired aplastic anemia. Overall study context: Roughly 3.2 ug was the average amount of DNA from sorted CD4+ and CD8+ cells. Points from the study as a whole: Some 29 shared CD8+ CDR3s appeared highly expressed within patients' immunodominant clones. Patients and controls had CD8+ Simpson's diversity values that were not significantly distinct.

Germline lookup yields CDR1 DFQATT and CDR2 SNEGSKA (reference sequence). The CDR3 numbers 19 amino acids, ends counted. Those patients picked for sequencing had displayed CD8+CD57+ cell expansion on flow cytometry. Every patient had severe acquired aplastic anemia. TCR beta VDJ and CDR3 were profiled, and genomic DNA was the template. TCRdb reprocessed the reads via MiXCR and lists one record per CDR3 protein. The sample lists roughly 290,000 distinct CDR3 sequences, approximately 57% seen once, with 1.3% in the top ten. Notes on this clonotype: Its antigen remains unidentified. The limits of the CDR3 on the DNA are not certain, so only TCRdb's listed CDR3 is given.

The sequenced sample consisted of sorted CD4+, CD8+, or CD8+CD57+ T cells (not recorded which) from PBMCs. The sequence came from a human donor with aplastic anemia. The chain is built from TRBV20-1 and TRBJ1-5; the D call TRBD1 from the table was never checked on the DNA. CDR3 region: CSASSGGNEQFFGPGTRHF.